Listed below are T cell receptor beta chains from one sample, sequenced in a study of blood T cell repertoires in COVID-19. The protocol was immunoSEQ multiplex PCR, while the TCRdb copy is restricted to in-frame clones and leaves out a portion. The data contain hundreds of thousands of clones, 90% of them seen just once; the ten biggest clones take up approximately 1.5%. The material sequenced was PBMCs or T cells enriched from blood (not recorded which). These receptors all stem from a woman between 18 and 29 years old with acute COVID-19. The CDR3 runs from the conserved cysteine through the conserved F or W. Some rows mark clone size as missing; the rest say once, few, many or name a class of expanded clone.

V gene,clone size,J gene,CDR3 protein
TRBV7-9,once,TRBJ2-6,CASSSPVRRVGANVLTF
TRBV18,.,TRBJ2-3,CASSPPSGAPTDTQYF
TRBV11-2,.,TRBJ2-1,CASSLVGRGGYEQFF
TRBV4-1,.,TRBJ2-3,CASRRAGLDVSFTDTQYF
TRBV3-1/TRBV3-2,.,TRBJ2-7,CASSLSYEQYF
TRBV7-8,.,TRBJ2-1,CASSLGTSGKTPYNEQFF
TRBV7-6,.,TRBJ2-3,CASSLALGSRTDTQYF
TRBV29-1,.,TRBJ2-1,CSVEGGGGSGYYNEQFF
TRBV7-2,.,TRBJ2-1,CASSYRGGSPSYNEQFF
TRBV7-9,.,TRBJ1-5,CASSMAGSNQPQHF
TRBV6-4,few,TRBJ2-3,CASSEAAEGHTQYF
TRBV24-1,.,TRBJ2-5,CATSDLTLAGGFWETQYF
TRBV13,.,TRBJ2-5,CASSLRLQGIEETQYF
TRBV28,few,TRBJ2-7,CASSTPTRSPNGEQYF
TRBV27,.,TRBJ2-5,CASSLSEARETQYF
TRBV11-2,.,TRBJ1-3,CAPPPSRGPSGNTIYF
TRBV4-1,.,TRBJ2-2,CASSLLAVNTGELFF
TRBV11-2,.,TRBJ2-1,CASRPNRGQSYNEQFF
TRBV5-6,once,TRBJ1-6,CASSLRTGGAPNSPLHF
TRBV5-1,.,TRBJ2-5,CASSLEGGVRETQYF
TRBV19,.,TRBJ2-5,CASSTRPSEETQYF
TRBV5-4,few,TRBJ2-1,CATPLAGGVQFF
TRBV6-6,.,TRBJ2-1,CASSRSGVAGGNEQFF
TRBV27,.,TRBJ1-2,CASSQTGPGYTF
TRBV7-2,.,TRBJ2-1,CASSLGGQSYNEQFF
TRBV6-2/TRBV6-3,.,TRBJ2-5,CASSYFRETQYF
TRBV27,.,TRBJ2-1,CASNPPGYNEQFF
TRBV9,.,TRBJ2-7,CASSVDAGPYEQYF
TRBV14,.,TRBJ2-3,CASGDKIDTQYF
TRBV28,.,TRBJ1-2,CASSASGTGAHPLRYTF
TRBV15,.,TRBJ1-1,CATSRGARGNTEAFF
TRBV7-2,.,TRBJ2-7,CASSPGLAETYEQYF
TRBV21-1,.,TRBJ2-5,CASSKELEVTAKETQYF
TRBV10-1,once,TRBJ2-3,CASSPKETGGTDTQYF
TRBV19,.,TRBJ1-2,CASRGQGVRYGYTF
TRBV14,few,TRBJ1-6,CASSQTGDSPLHF
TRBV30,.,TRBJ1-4,CAWSVGRNEKLFF